These T cell receptor beta chains were read from a single sample in a study of beta chain features in type 1 diabetes. Generated by immunoSEQ multiplex PCR, the TCRdb table keeps only in-frame clones and is missing some. The repertoire holds about 900,000 clones, with about 17% as singletons. Source material: naive CD4+ T cells from blood. The receptors were gathered from a woman under 30 in good health. Each CDR3 is given with its conserved first and last residue. The order of the fields is D gene, V gene, J gene, clone size, CDR3 protein, CDR3 DNA. A D gene is named only where the DNA matches it firmly. Clone size, where shown, is once, few, many, or a class for clones that have expanded.

>.|TRBV15|TRBJ2-6|.
CATSRDLSGANVLTF
TGTGCCACCAGCAGAGACTTATCTGGGGCCAACGTCCTGACTTTC
>.|TRBV4-1|TRBJ2-6|few
CASSQDPGSGLSGANVLTF
TGCGCCAGCAGCCAAGATCCAGGGTCGGGGCTCTCTGGGGCCAACGTCCTGACTTTC
>.|TRBV7-9|TRBJ2-1|few
CASSRGDEQFF
TGTGCCAGCTCCAGGGGGGATGAGCAGTTCTTC
>.|TRBV19|TRBJ1-3|.
CASRPATTGNTIYF
TGTGCCAGTAGGCCGGCTACAACTGGAAACACCATATATTTT
>.|TRBV5-1|TRBJ2-7|few
CASGLGGSSYEQYF
TGCGCCAGCGGCCTAGGGGGGAGCTCCTACGAGCAGTACTTC
>TRBD1|TRBV6-5|TRBJ2-7|.
CASRDTGAPSYEQYF
TGTGCCAGCAGAGACACAGGGGCGCCCTCCTACGAGCAGTACTTC
>.|TRBV5-1|TRBJ2-5|.
CASSLTQKQETQYF
TGCGCCAGCAGCTTGACACAGAAACAAGAGACCCAGTACTTC
>.|TRBV5-1|TRBJ2-7|.
CASSLNKISYEQYF
TGCGCCAGCAGCTTGAACAAAATCTCCTACGAGCAGTACTTC
>TRBD1|TRBV6-1|TRBJ2-7|few
CASQGASYEQYF
TGTGCCAGTCAGGGGGCAAGCTACGAGCAGTACTTC
>TRBD2|TRBV5-1|TRBJ2-5|few
CASSSGLAGSETQYF
TGCGCCAGCAGCTCCGGACTAGCGGGATCCGAGACCCAGTACTTC
>.|TRBV7-2|TRBJ2-3|.
CASSQRQGPEGDTQYF
TGTGCCAGCAGTCAAAGACAGGGCCCGGAGGGAGATACGCAGTATTTT
>.|TRBV7-2|TRBJ2-2|.
CASAGPSAPTGELFF
TGTGCCAGCGCGGGACCCTCAGCGCCCACCGGGGAGCTGTTTTTT
>TRBD2|TRBV5-1|TRBJ2-2|few
CASSRTSGSLSGELFF
TGCGCCAGCAGCCGCACTAGCGGGAGTTTGTCCGGGGAGCTGTTTTTT
>.|TRBV10-1|TRBJ2-4|.
CASSEGPENIQYF
TGCGCCAGCAGTGAAGGCCCCGAAAACATTCAGTACTTC
>.|TRBV7-9|TRBJ1-4|few
CASSLQGQRFGKLFF
TGTGCCAGCAGCTTACAGGGTCAGAGATTCGGAAAACTGTTTTTT
>.|TRBV2|TRBJ1-4|.
CASSDTGLSNEKLFF
TGTGCCAGCAGCGATACAGGGCTATCTAATGAAAAACTGTTTTTT
>TRBD2|TRBV5-4|TRBJ2-4|few
CASSLASGRAKNIQYF
TGTGCCAGCAGCTTAGCTAGCGGGAGAGCCAAAAACATTCAGTACTTC
>TRBD1|TRBV4-3|TRBJ2-1|few
CASSQLVTGGPYNEQFF
TGCGCCAGCAGCCAATTGGTAACAGGGGGTCCCTACAATGAGCAGTTCTTC
>.|TRBV5-6|TRBJ2-2|few
CASSLRPRELFF
TGTGCCAGCAGCTTGCGTCCGCGGGAGCTGTTTTTT
>.|TRBV5-4|TRBJ2-4|few
CASSQPDGAIQYF
TGTGCCAGCAGCCAGCCGGACGGGGCCATTCAGTACTTC
>TRBD2|TRBV4-1|TRBJ2-1|.
CASSQGLAGAYNEQFF
TGCGCCAGCAGCCAGGGACTAGCGGGTGCCTACAATGAGCAGTTCTTC
>TRBD2|TRBV7-3|TRBJ2-1|.
CASSPTSASYNEQFF
TGTGCCAGCAGCCCGACTAGCGCCTCCTACAATGAGCAGTTCTTC
>TRBD2|TRBV18|TRBJ2-1|few
CASSPSGTSGGYEQFF
TGTGCCAGCTCACCGTCCGGGACTAGCGGTGGCTATGAGCAGTTCTTC
>TRBD2|TRBV4-3|TRBJ2-7|few
CASSQVFIGTSGDSYEQYF
TGCGCCAGCAGCCAAGTTTTCATTGGGACTAGCGGGGACTCCTACGAGCAGTACTTC
>TRBD2|TRBV7-9|TRBJ2-2|.
CASSFTSGRFTGELFF
TGTGCCAGCAGCTTTACTAGCGGGAGGTTCACCGGGGAGCTGTTTTTT
>.|TRBV28|TRBJ1-2|few
CASSYRDGYTF
TGTGCCAGCAGTTACAGGGATGGCTACACCTTC
>.|TRBV20-1|TRBJ2-7|few
CSATPSWEQYF
TGCAGTGCTACACCCTCGTGGGAGCAGTACTTC
>.|TRBV19|TRBJ2-2|.
CASRDGTGLNTGELFF
TGTGCCAGTAGGGACGGGACCGGATTAAACACCGGGGAGCTGTTTTTT
>TRBD2|TRBV11-1|TRBJ2-1|few
CASSSGLATYKFF
TGTGCCAGCAGCTCAGGACTAGCGACATATAAGTTCTTC
>.|TRBV5-4|TRBJ2-2|few
CASSKEPPGELFF
TGTGCCAGCAGCAAAGAACCCCCCGGGGAGCTGTTTTTT
>.|TRBV7-2|TRBJ2-1|.
CASSLFNNEQFF
TGTGCCAGCAGCCTATTTAACAATGAGCAGTTCTTC
>.|TRBV7-2|TRBJ2-2|.
CASSLRRVNTGELFF
TGTGCCAGCAGCTTGAGGAGGGTGAACACCGGGGAGCTGTTTTTT
>TRBD1|TRBV5-5|TRBJ1-2|.
CASSLAETGIRNYGYTF
TGTGCCAGCAGCTTGGCCGAGACAGGGATTCGAAACTATGGCTACACCTTC
>TRBD2|TRBV4-1|TRBJ2-1|once
CASSQDPTGGRFYEQFF
TGCGCCAGCAGCCAAGACCCAACTGGCGGGAGGTTCTATGAGCAGTTCTTC
>.|TRBV19|TRBJ1-5|few
CASMDTGHQPQHF
TGTGCCAGTATGGACACCGGCCATCAGCCCCAGCATTTT
>.|TRBV11-2|TRBJ2-1|.
CASSLSGTASSYNEQFF
TGTGCCAGCAGCTTATCCGGGACGGCGAGCTCCTACAATGAGCAGTTCTTC